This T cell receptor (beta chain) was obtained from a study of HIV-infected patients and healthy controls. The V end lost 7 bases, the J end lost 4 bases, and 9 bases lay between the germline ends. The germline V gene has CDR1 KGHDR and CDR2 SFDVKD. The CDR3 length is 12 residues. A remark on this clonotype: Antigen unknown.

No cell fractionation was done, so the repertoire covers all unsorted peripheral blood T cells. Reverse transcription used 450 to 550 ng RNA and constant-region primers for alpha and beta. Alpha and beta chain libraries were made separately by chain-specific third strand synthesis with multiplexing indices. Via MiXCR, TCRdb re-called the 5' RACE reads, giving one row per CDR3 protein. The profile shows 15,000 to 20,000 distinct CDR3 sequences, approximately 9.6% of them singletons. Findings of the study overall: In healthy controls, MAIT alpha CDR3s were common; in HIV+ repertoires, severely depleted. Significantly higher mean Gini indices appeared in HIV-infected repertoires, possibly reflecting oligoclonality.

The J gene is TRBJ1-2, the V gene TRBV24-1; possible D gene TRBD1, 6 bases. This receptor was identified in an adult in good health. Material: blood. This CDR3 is CATSPDSYGYTF. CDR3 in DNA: TGTGCCACCAGCCCGGACAGCTATGGCTACACCTTC.